This entry describes one TCR beta chain. What it binds is not known. The data derive from a study of cytomegalovirus exposure and HLA in healthy donors. Whole-study results and caveats: Accurate prediction of HLA-A and HLA-B alleles (for most subjects) was reportedly achieved from TCR beta sequences.

Per the germline V gene, CDR1 is SQVTM and CDR2 is ANQGSEA. The CDR3 consists of 13 residues. Trimming removed 3 bases at V and 8 bases at J, with 14 bases between. Primers included in the PCR were 60 Vbeta and 13 Jbeta primers. The data were produced by immunoSEQ multiplex PCR, yet TCRdb's version contains in-frame clones alone and is incomplete. The repertoire holds under 200,000 clones, roughly 85% seen once, with about 9.3% in the top ten. The sequence came from a young man in good health and CMV-seropositive. The chain has TRBV29-1 and TRBJ1-3; D is uncertain. Sequenced material: PBMCs. As DNA, the CDR3 is TGCAGCGTTGAGGGCCCCCGAGGGCACACCATATATTTT. Translating it yields CSVEGPRGHTIYF.